These T cell receptor beta chains were read from a single sample in a study of blood T cell repertoires in COVID-19. The table came from immunoSEQ multiplex PCR; TCRdb's copy has only in-frame clones and leaves some out. The sample lists tens of thousands of clones, around 83% occurring once. The specimen sequenced was peripheral blood. These receptors were obtained from a human donor in a cohort sampled during active COVID-19. Both conserved end residues are part of each CDR3. A D gene is named only where the DNA matches it firmly. Size is omitted from some rows. Given values are once, few, many or a class for expanded clones.

d_gene | len | j_gene | abundance | v_gene | CDR3aa | CDR3nt
. | 16 | TRBJ2-3 | . | TRBV7-9 | CASSSTGPRGTDTQYF | TGTGCCAGCAGCAGTACCGGGCCCAGGGGCACAGATACGCAGTATTTT
. | 13 | TRBJ2-1 | . | TRBV7-6 | CASSSYRGEGQFF | TGTGCCAGCAGCTCGTACAGAGGCGAGGGGCAGTTCTTC
TRBD2 | 15 | TRBJ2-3 | . | TRBV6-6 | CASGLAGGTTDTQYF | TGTGCCAGCGGACTAGCGGGGGGGACCACAGATACGCAGTATTTT
TRBD2 | 18 | TRBJ2-2 | few | TRBV4-2 | CASSQTTRGGPLTGELFF | TGTGCCAGCAGCCAGACTACGCGGGGGGGGCCACTCACCGGGGAGCTGTTTTTT
TRBD1 | 13 | TRBJ2-7 | . | TRBV10-2 | CASGQGFIYEQYF | TGCGCCAGCGGACAGGGGTTTATCTACGAGCAGTACTTC
. | 13 | TRBJ1-1 | . | TRBV12-5 | CASGLQGDTEAFF | TGTGCTAGTGGTTTGCAAGGGGACACTGAAGCTTTCTTT
. | 16 | TRBJ2-2 | . | TRBV6-1 | CASSEHTGASAGELFF | TGTGCCAGCAGTGAACATACAGGGGCTAGCGCCGGGGAGCTGTTTTTT
. | 13 | TRBJ1-4 | . | TRBV3-1/TRBV3-2 | CASRGGKNEKLFF | TGTGCCAGCCGAGGCGGGAAGAATGAAAAACTGTTTTTT
. | 15 | TRBJ2-1 | . | TRBV3-1/TRBV3-2 | CASSQEPQGNNEQFF | TGTGCCAGCAGCCAAGAACCGCAGGGAAACAATGAGCAGTTCTTC
. | 14 | TRBJ2-5 | once | TRBV2 | CASSDGASQETQYF | TGTGCCAGCAGTGATGGGGCTAGCCAAGAGACCCAGTACTTC
TRBD1 | 14 | TRBJ2-7 | . | TRBV6-2/TRBV6-3 | CASSLTGSSYEQYF | TGTGCCAGCAGTCTGACAGGGTCCTCCTACGAGCAGTACTTC
TRBD2 | 16 | TRBJ2-3 | . | TRBV2 | CASSEAASGGTDTQYF | TGTGCCAGCAGTGAAGCGGCTAGCGGGGGTACAGATACGCAGTATTTT
TRBD1 | 11 | TRBJ1-1 | . | TRBV10-3 | CATTGGTEAFF | TGTGCCACCACAGGGGGCACTGAAGCTTTCTTT
TRBD1 | 16 | TRBJ1-4 | . | TRBV5-1 | CASSAQGSGTNEKLFF | TGCGCCAGCAGCGCACAGGGGTCGGGAACTAATGAAAAACTGTTTTTT